These T cell receptor beta chains were read from a single sample in a study of cytomegalovirus exposure and HLA in healthy donors. Method: immunoSEQ multiplex PCR; TCRdb's copy keeps in-frame clones and lacks some. The sample lists under 100,000 clones; about two thirds were seen once. The sample comprised PBMCs. Receptors were obtained from a woman in her 30s in good health and CMV-seropositive. Both conserved end residues are part of each CDR3. D genes are given only for firm matches. Where a row states a size, it is once, few, many or the class of an expanded clone; other rows omit it.

J gene: TRBJ2-7; clone size: .; V gene: TRBV27; D gene: TRBD1; CDR3 DNA: TGTGCCAGCAGCCAGGGACAGGGGATGGTCTCCTACGAGCAGTACTTC; CDR3 protein: CASSQGQGMVSYEQYF
J gene: TRBJ2-4; clone size: .; V gene: TRBV6-5; D gene: TRBD1; CDR3 DNA: TGTGCCAGCAGTTACGCAGGGGGCATTCAGTACTTC; CDR3 protein: CASSYAGGIQYF
J gene: TRBJ1-2; clone size: .; V gene: TRBV28; D gene: TRBD1; CDR3 DNA: TGTGCCAGCAGTTCCGGTTGGTCAGGGGGCTATGGCTACACCTTC; CDR3 protein: CASSSGWSGGYGYTF
J gene: TRBJ2-4; clone size: .; V gene: TRBV6-4; D gene: TRBD1; CDR3 DNA: TGTGCCAGCAGTGAAACCGATGGGACAGCTCTAGCCAAAAACATTCAGTACTTC; CDR3 protein: CASSETDGTALAKNIQYF
J gene: TRBJ2-3; clone size: .; V gene: TRBV6-1; D gene: TRBD2; CDR3 DNA: TGTGCCAGCCGAAGCGGGGAAAGGGCAGATACGCAGTATTTT; CDR3 protein: CASRSGERADTQYF
J gene: TRBJ2-1; clone size: few; V gene: TRBV4-2; D gene: .; CDR3 DNA: TGTGCCAGCAGCCAAGGAGACAATGAGCAGTTCTTC; CDR3 protein: CASSQGDNEQFF
J gene: TRBJ1-6; clone size: .; V gene: TRBV12-1; D gene: .; CDR3 DNA: TGTGCCAGCAGCTTTGATACGGGGGTGGATAATTCACCCCTCCACTTT; CDR3 protein: CASSFDTGVDNSPLHF
J gene: TRBJ2-2; clone size: .; V gene: TRBV5-1; D gene: .; CDR3 DNA: TGCGCCAGCCAAGGGGCTACTCCCGGGGAGCTGTTTTTT; CDR3 protein: CASQGATPGELFF
J gene: TRBJ2-7; clone size: .; V gene: TRBV5-5; D gene: TRBD2; CDR3 DNA: TGTGCCAGCAGCTCCCCCAGCGGGGTGGAACACGAGCAGTACTTC; CDR3 protein: CASSSPSGVEHEQYF
J gene: TRBJ2-7; clone size: .; V gene: TRBV19; D gene: TRBD1; CDR3 DNA: TGTGCCAGTAGTATTGGACAGGGGGCCTACGAGCAGTACTTC; CDR3 protein: CASSIGQGAYEQYF
J gene: TRBJ2-1; clone size: .; V gene: TRBV30; D gene: TRBD2; CDR3 DNA: TGTGCCTGGACCCCCGGGACTAGCTCCTACAATGAGCAGTTCTTC; CDR3 protein: CAWTPGTSSYNEQFF
J gene: TRBJ1-5; clone size: .; V gene: TRBV6-5; D gene: .; CDR3 DNA: TGTGCCAGCAGGGAGGGTTACAATCAGCCCCAGCATTTT; CDR3 protein: CASREGYNQPQHF